These 5 T cell receptor beta chains came from one sample sequenced in a study of blood T cell repertoires in COVID-19. Libraries were prepared by immunoSEQ multiplex PCR; TCRdb keeps only in-frame clonotypes and omits some of them. The table lists 190,000 or so clones, roughly four fifths of them singletons. The source material was PBMCs or T cells enriched from blood (not recorded which). Source of these receptors: a man aged 40-50 years who had recovered from COVID-19.

This sequence joins TRBV11-2 and TRBJ1-6, with D possibly being TRBD1 (5 bases). Germline assignment: CDR1 SGHAT and CDR2 FQNNGV. The V end lost 9 bases, the J end lost 0 bases, and 12 bases lay between the germline ends. This CDR3 has 15 amino acids. In DNA, the CDR3 is TGTGCCAGTCAGTTCGGGGGCTCCTATAATTCACCCCTCCACTTT. Amino acids: CASQFGGSYNSPLHF.

The chain uses TRBV27 and TRBJ2-3; unclear D gene. The germline CDR1 and CDR2 sequences are MNHEY and SMNVEV (reference sequence). V was shortened by 4 bases and J by 7 bases, with 3 bases between the two germline ends. The CDR3 is 10 residues long. In DNA form, the CDR3 reads TGTGCCAGCAGTTCATATACGCAGTATTTT. This codes for CASSSYTQYF.

This chain links TRBV7-2 with TRBJ2-1; D gene unclear. CDR1 is SGHTA and CDR2 is FQGNSA in the germline V gene. V was trimmed by 7 bases and J by 1 base, leaving 11 bases between them. This CDR3 contains 14 residues. Written as DNA, the CDR3 is TGTGCCAGCAATCGACTGACTTCCTACAATGAGCAGTTCTTC. Translated: CASNRLTSYNEQFF.

A single count supports this clone. The chain links TRBV5-4 to TRBJ2-1; 11 nucleotides align to TRBD2. V dropped 3 bases and J dropped 6; count of bases not matched to a gene: 5. CDR3 length: 15 amino acids. CDR1 and CDR2 (germline): SGHNT, YYREEE (reference sequence). The chain's CDR3 is CASSSTSGSGNEQFF. CDR3 DNA sequence: TGTGCCAGCAGCTCCACTAGCGGGAGTGGCAATGAGCAGTTCTTC. The entire variable domain, with the rest obtained from reference TRBV5-4 and TRBJ2-1, is as follows: ETGVTQSPTHLIKTRGQQVTLRCSSQSGHNTVSWYQQALGQGPQFIFQYYREEENGRGNFPPRFSGLQFPNYSSELNVNALELDDSALYLCASSSTSGSGNEQFFGPGTRLTVL.

Of note for this clone: Other DNA sequences within the sample encode an identical CDR3. V is TRBV28 and J is TRBJ2-5; TRBD1 matches 7 bases. Germline V gene data show CDR1 as MDHEN and CDR2 as SYDVKM. Trimming at V came to 3 bases and at J to 4 bases, leaving 2 bases not matched to a gene. This CDR3 region has 13 residues. CDR3 amino acids: CASSLGQLETQYF. Here the CDR3 DNA reads TGTGCCAGCAGTTTGGGACAGCTAGAGACCCAGTACTTC.